These 18 T cell receptor beta chains were all obtained from the same sample, sequenced in a study of blood T cell repertoires in COVID-19. The method was immunoSEQ multiplex PCR; TCRdb's version includes in-frame clones alone and lacks a portion of them. The sample carries tens of thousands of clones, around 86% recorded once. Sequencing was done on a sample of peripheral blood. The receptors originated from a woman of 80 years or more with acute or convalescent COVID-19.

The rearrangement joins TRBV3-1 (or the pseudogene TRBV3-2) to TRBJ1-1, with D hard to call. This CDR3 region has 11 residues. V was shortened by 1 base and J by 8 bases, with 5 bases between the two germline ends. Germline loops: CDR1 LGHDT, CDR2 YNNKEL (reference sequence). The chain's CDR3 is CASSQVHEAFF. Here the CDR3 DNA reads TGTGCCAGCAGCCAAGTACACGAAGCTTTCTTT.

CDR3 protein: CASSLEGLAGGWAGELFF. In nucleotides, the CDR3 is TGCGCCAGCAGCTTGGAAGGACTAGCGGGAGGATGGGCCGGGGAGCTGTTTTTT. V gene TRBV5-1 combines with J gene TRBJ2-2, with TRBD2 identical over 14 bases. Germline lookup yields CDR1 SGHRS and CDR2 YFSETQ. The junction had 7 bases not matched to a gene; V was cut back by 0 bases and J by 6 bases. The CDR3 consists of 18 residues.

V usage is TRBV3-1 (or the pseudogene TRBV3-2) and J usage is TRBJ2-7; 9 nucleotides agree with TRBD1. Germline values: CDR1 LGHDT, CDR2 YNNKEL (reference sequence). Trimming at V came to 8 bases and at J to 3 bases, leaving 2 bases not matched to a gene. The CDR3 is 12 residues long. The CDR3 DNA is TGTGCCAGCGGACAGGGGTACTACGAGCAGTACTTC. As protein: CASGQGYYEQYF.

V is TRBV6-5 and J is TRBJ2-5; TRBD2 matches 7 bases. The CDR3 has 13 amino acids. The germline V gene has CDR1 MNHEY and CDR2 SVGAGI. J gave up 2 bases and V 4 bases, and 1 base lay outside the gene matches. The CDR3 protein is CASSFSGQETQYF. For the CDR3, the DNA is TGTGCCAGCAGTTTTAGCGGGCAAGAGACCCAGTACTTC.

The chain carries TRBV20-1 and TRBJ1-2; D might be TRBD1 (6 bases). Trimming removed 3 bases from V and 2 bases from J, with 10 bases in between. Germline V lookup: CDR1 DFQATT, CDR2 SNEGSKA (reference sequence). The CDR3 is made up of 13 amino acids. CDR3 sequence: CSASGTPNYGYTF. In DNA form, the CDR3 reads TGCAGTGCTAGTGGGACACCCAACTATGGCTACACCTTC.

This chain uses TRBV2 with TRBJ2-2; the D gene is possibly TRBD2 (6 bases). CDR1 SNHLY and CDR2 FYNNEI come from the germline V gene. Trimming pared 7 bases from V and 3 bases from J, leaving 15 bases between. There are 15 residues in the CDR3. The DNA for the CDR3 is TGTGCCAGCAACTCCGGGACTCTACACACCGGGGAGCTGTTTTTT. Encoded protein: CASNSGTLHTGELFF.

The CDR3 nucleotides read TGTGCCACCAGCAGACCTGGGACTAGCGGGGGGAAAGGACAGTACTTC. It is translated as CATSRPGTSGGKGQYF. V gene TRBV15 combines with J gene TRBJ2-7, with 15 bases that match TRBD2. CDR3 size: 16 residues. The J segment lost 10 bases and the V segment lost 2 bases, leaving 9 bases of the junction unmatched. The germline CDR1 and CDR2 sequences are LNHNV and YYDKDF (reference sequence).

This clone turned up a few times. The chain combines TRBV11-3 with TRBJ1-1; D possibly corresponds to TRBD1 (6 bases). CDR1 is SGHNT and CDR2 is YENEEA in the germline V gene. Between the trimmed V and J ends, which lost 3 bases and 4 bases, there was a span of 15 bases. The CDR3 covers 15 residues. The CDR3 DNA reads as TGTGCCAGCAGCTTGAGGGGGGGGGTTGGCACTGAAGCTTTCTTT. As protein: CASSLRGGVGTEAFF.

This clone has only one observation. CDR3 in DNA: TGCGCCAGCAGCTTGGGGAGACAGAGTAATGAAAAACTGTTTTTT. Amino acids: CASSLGRQSNEKLFF. The chain links TRBV5-1 to TRBJ1-4; possible D gene TRBD1, 5 bases. The CDR3 runs to 15 residues. Trimming took 0 bases from V and 4 from J, leaving 10 bases between them. In germline, CDR1 is SGHRS, CDR2 YFSETQ.

In regard to this clone: An end of the junction does not agree with germline; a read error may underlie this. This chain joins TRBV11-3 and TRBJ1-2; TRBD1 agrees at 8 bases. The CDR3 has 16 amino acids. Germline CDR1 SGHNT, CDR2 YENEEA. In nucleotides, the CDR3 is TGTGCCAGCAGCCTAGACCCTCCCGGCAGGGGGCATGGCTACACCTTC. It specifies CASSLDPPGRGHGYTF.

This clone came up once. The J gene is TRBJ1-6, the V gene TRBV10-2; D possibly corresponds to TRBD1 (5 bases). This CDR3 has 13 residues. Trimming cost V 9 bases and J 7 bases, with 13 bases left between them. Germline CDR1 and CDR2: WSHSY and SAAADI. The CDR3 DNA reads TGCGCCAGTGAAAAGGGGCCAAATTCACCCCTCCACTTT. Its protein is CASEKGPNSPLHF.

The chain couples TRBV11-2 to TRBJ2-7; D not certain. The germline V gene encodes CDR1 SGHAT and CDR2 FQNNGV. This CDR3 has 12 residues. With 3 bases removed from V and 6 bases from J, the gap between germline ends came to 9 bases. The CDR3 protein is CASSFSRSEQYV. The CDR3 nucleotides read TGTGCCAGCAGCTTCAGTCGGAGCGAGCAGTACGTC.

This chain connects TRBV27 to TRBJ2-3; 8 nucleotides agree with TRBD2. The CDR3 spans 16 residues. In germline, CDR1 is MNHEY, CDR2 SMNVEV (reference sequence). J gave up 4 bases and V 2 bases, and 8 bases lay outside the gene matches. This CDR3 is CASSLTFGGGSDTQYF. CDR3 DNA: TGTGCCAGCAGTTTAACGTTCGGCGGGGGGTCAGATACGCAGTATTTT.

V gene TRBV5-1 combines with J gene TRBJ2-7; 9 nucleotides align to TRBD2. Germline CDR1 and CDR2: SGHRS and YFSETQ. The CDR3 consists of 13 residues. V lost 5 bases and J lost 7; bases outside the gene matches: 7. CDR3 sequence reads: CASSSGGAGEQYV. As DNA, the CDR3 is TGCGCCAGCAGTAGCGGGGGAGCGGGGGAGCAGTACGTC.

The table lists this clone with a few counts. The DNA of the CDR3 is TGTGCCAGCAGCTTAGGGGGGGAGGGTACGCAGTATTTT. It is translated as CASSLGGEGTQYF. The chain carries TRBV7-8 and TRBJ2-3; 7 bases align to TRBD2. The CDR3 spans 13 residues. CDR1 SGHVS and CDR2 FQNEAQ come from the germline V gene. V gave up 1 base and J gave up 8 bases; unmatched junction bases: 3.

The chain links TRBV5-4 to TRBJ2-1; a weak D match, TRBD2 (5 bases). With 3 bases removed from V and 7 bases from J, the gap between germline ends came to 20 bases. The CDR3 totals 16 residues. CDR1 is SGHNT, CDR2 YYREEE, per germline (reference sequence). CDR3: CASSSETLLTGNEQFF. CDR3 sequence (DNA): TGTGCCAGCAGCTCGGAGACACTTTTGACGGGGAATGAGCAGTTCTTC.

V and J are TRBV18 and TRBJ1-5, with D hard to call. CDR1 KGHSH and CDR2 LQKENI come from the germline V gene. V was pared by 4 bases and J by 4 bases, with 14 bases between. This CDR3 contains 15 residues. CDR3 sequence reads: CASSLYERGNQPQHF. The CDR3, as DNA: TGTGCCAGCTCACTCTACGAACGGGGAAATCAGCCCCAGCATTTT.

A note on this clone: This is likely a read error, given that the CDR3 carries no conserved phenylalanine or tryptophan at its end. No DNA is shown, since the ends of the CDR3 on it are uncertain; the CDR3 is the one TCRdb lists. V gene TRBV7-2 combines with J gene TRBJ1-2; the table assigns TRBD1, which was not confirmed against the DNA. The CDR3 is 13 residues long, counting both termini. CDR1 is SGHTA, CDR2 FQGNSA, per germline. The CDR3 region is CASSLGARYPPIS.